This TCR beta chain was found in a study of control samples from healthy donors and cancer patients. The CDR3 consists of 12 residues. From germline, CDR1 is SQVTM and CDR2 ANQGSEA. Trimming stripped 4 bases from V and 6 bases from J, with 10 bases between. Data came from immunoSEQ multiplex PCR; TCRdb stores just in-frame clones and leaves some out. The table shows tens of thousands of clones, with roughly 92% occurring only once. The sequence came from a man aged 25 to 45 in good health. Sequencing was carried out using blood. The gene calls are TRBV29-1 and TRBJ2-1; D perhaps matches TRBD1 (5 bases). CDR3 DNA sequence: TGCAGCGTTGGGCCAGGGATCAATGAGCAGTTCTTC. This translates into CSVGPGINEQFF.